A selection of T cell receptor beta chains follows, all from one sample in a study of cytomegalovirus exposure and HLA in healthy donors. Sequencing used immunoSEQ multiplex PCR; TCRdb keeps in-frame clones, though not all of them. Of about 220,000 clones in the sample, 80% to 90% are singletons; the top ten hold 2.9%. The sample taken for sequencing was PBMCs. The receptors stem from a woman aged 18-35 years in good health and CMV-seronegative. Both conserved end residues are part of each CDR3.

j_gene	v_gene	CDR3aa
TRBJ2-1	TRBV30	CAWKGQGYYNEQFF
TRBJ2-5	TRBV29-1	CSVVAGGETQYF
TRBJ2-2	TRBV2	CASKVQPGELFF
TRBJ1-2	TRBV29-1	CSVEDFTAGHYGYTF
TRBJ1-1	TRBV7-6	CASSLGPGSTEAFF
TRBJ2-7	TRBV2	CASSVGATGANEQYF
TRBJ2-5	TRBV5-4	CASSSKRGRGETQYF
TRBJ2-7	TRBV18	CASSPGQGSSYEQYF
TRBJ2-7	TRBV7-7	CASSIGLAGPYEQYF
TRBJ2-7	TRBV7-8	CASSLAFGSSYEQYF
TRBJ2-2	TRBV9	CASSASGRAPGELFF
TRBJ2-1	TRBV28	CASSSLLAGPYNEQFF
TRBJ2-1	TRBV7-8	CASSTREGLENEQFF
TRBJ2-5	TRBV2	CASGGGAIETQYF
TRBJ2-3	TRBV6-5	CASSYAGDTQYF
TRBJ1-1	TRBV7-9	CASSPSRGLNTEAFF
TRBJ1-1	TRBV6-5	CASSPDRIEAFF
TRBJ2-1	TRBV19	CASSSSWSSYNEQFF
TRBJ2-3	TRBV28	CASSLAGGGDTQYF
TRBJ2-1	TRBV5-1	CASSLGGTSGSNEQFF
TRBJ1-1	TRBV14	CASSPPGSMNTEAFF
TRBJ2-3	TRBV14	CASSQVTWLTIGTDTQYF
TRBJ2-3	TRBV6-1	CASRTGTSGTDTQYF
TRBJ2-1	TRBV7-9	CASSSGQGYNEQFF
TRBJ2-7	TRBV6-1	CASSEAPSGSYEQYF
TRBJ2-1	TRBV6-1	CATTRGEVGEQFF
TRBJ2-7	TRBV27	CASSLFVPGGSNYEQYF
TRBJ2-7	TRBV30	CAWADREEQYF
TRBJ2-2	TRBV5-4	CASSLWQGATGELFF
TRBJ2-1	TRBV19	CASSIALAATDEQFF
TRBJ2-7	TRBV18	CASSPPRGLAGGSPYEQYF